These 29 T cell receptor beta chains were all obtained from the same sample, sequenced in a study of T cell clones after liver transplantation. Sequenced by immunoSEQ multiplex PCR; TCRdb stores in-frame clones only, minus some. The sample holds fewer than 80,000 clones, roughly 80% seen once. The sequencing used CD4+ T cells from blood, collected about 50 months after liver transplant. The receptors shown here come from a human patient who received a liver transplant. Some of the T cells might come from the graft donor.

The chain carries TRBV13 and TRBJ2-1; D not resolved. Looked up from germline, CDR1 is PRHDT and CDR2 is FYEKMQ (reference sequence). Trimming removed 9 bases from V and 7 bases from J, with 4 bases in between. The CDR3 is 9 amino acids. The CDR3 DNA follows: TGTGCCAGACTGAATGAGCAGTTCTTC. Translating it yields CARLNEQFF. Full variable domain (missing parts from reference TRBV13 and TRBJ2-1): AAGVIQSPRHLIKEKRETATLKCYPIPRHDTVYWYQQGPGQDPQFLISFYEKMQSDKGSIPDRFSAQQFSDYHSELNMSSLELGDSALYFCARLNEQFFGPGTRLTVL.

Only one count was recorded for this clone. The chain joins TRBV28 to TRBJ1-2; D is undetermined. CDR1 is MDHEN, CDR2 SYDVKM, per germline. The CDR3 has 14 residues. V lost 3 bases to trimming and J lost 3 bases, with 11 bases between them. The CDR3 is CASSFLGQDYGYTF. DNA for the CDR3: TGTGCCAGCAGTTTCTTAGGGCAGGACTATGGCTACACCTTC.

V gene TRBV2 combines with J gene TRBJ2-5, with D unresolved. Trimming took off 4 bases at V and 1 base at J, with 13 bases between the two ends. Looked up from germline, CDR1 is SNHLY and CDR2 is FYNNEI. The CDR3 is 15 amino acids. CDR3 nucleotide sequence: TGTGCCAGCAGTGGGGCGTCTCTCTCCCAAGAGACCCAGTACTTC. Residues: CASSGASLSQETQYF.

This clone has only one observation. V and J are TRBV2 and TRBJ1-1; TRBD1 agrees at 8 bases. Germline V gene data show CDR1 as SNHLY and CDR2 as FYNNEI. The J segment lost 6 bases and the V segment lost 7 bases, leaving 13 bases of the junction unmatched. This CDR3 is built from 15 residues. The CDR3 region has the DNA TGTGCCAGCAAAATTACGGGACAGGAGTCCGCTGAAGCTTTCTTT. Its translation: CASKITGQESAEAFF.

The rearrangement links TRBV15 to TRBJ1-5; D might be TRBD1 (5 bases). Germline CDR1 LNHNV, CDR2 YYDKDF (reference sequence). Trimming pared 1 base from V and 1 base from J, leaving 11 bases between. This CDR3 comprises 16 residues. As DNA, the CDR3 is TGTGCCACCAGCAGAGCGGGTAGGGGCAGCAATCAGCCCCAGCATTTT. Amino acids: CATSRAGRGSNQPQHF.

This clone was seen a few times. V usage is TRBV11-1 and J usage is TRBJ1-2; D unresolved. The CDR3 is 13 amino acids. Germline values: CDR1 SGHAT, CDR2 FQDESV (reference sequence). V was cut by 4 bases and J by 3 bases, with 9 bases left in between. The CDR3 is CASSSDRYYGYTF. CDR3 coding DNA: TGTGCCAGCAGCTCAGACCGGTACTATGGCTACACCTTC.

CDR3 coding DNA: TGCGCCAGCAGCTTGGTGGCGGCTCGGGGCACAGATACGCAGTATTTT. It is translated as CASSLVAARGTDTQYF. The V call is TRBV5-1, the J call TRBJ2-3, with D unresolved. V shed 0 bases and J shed 1 base, with 12 bases lying between them. Germline assignment: CDR1 SGHRS and CDR2 YFSETQ. This CDR3 comprises 16 residues.

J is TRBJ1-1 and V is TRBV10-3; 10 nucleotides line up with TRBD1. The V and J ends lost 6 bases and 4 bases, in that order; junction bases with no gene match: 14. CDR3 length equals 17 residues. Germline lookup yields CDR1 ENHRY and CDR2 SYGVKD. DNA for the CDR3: TGTGCCATCAGGGGACAGGGGCGCTCTATGGCCGGCACTGAAGCTTTCTTT. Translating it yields CAIRGQGRSMAGTEAFF.

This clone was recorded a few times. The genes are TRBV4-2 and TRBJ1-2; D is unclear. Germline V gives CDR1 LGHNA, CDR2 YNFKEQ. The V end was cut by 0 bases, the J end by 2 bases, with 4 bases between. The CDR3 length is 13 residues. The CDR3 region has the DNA TGTGCCAGCAGCCAAGACAGGAACTATGGCTACACCTTC. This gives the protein CASSQDRNYGYTF.

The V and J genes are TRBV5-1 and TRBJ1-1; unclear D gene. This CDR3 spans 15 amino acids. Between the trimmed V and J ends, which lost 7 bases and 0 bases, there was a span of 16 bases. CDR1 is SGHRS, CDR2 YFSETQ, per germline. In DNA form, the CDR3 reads TGCGCCAGCTCAGTGGTAGGGAGTTTGAACACTGAAGCTTTCTTT. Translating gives CASSVVGSLNTEAFF.

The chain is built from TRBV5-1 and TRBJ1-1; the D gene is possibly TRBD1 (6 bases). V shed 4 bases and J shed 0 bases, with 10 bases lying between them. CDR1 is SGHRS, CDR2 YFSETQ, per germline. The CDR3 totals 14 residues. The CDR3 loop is CASSPRGLNTEAFF. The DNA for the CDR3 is TGCGCCAGCAGCCCGAGGGGGTTGAACACTGAAGCTTTCTTT.

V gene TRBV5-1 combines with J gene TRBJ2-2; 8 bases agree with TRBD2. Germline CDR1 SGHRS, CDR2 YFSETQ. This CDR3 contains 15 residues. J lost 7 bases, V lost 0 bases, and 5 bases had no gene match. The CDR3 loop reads CASSLEGLAGGELFF. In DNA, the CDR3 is TGCGCCAGCAGCTTGGAAGGACTAGCAGGCGGGGAGCTGTTTTTT.

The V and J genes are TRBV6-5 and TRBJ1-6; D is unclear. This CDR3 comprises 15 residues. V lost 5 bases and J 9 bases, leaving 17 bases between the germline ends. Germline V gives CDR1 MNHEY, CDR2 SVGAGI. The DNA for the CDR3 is TGTGCCAGCAGTCGATTACCACGGTCGTCTTCACCCCTCCACTTT. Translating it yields CASSRLPRSSSPLHF.

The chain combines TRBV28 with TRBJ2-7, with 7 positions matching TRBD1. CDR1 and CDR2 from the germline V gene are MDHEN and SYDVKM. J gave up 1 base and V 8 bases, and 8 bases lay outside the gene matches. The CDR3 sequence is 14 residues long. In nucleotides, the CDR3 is TGTGCCAGCGGAGATACGACAGGGTCCTACGAGCAGTACTTC. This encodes CASGDTTGSYEQYF.

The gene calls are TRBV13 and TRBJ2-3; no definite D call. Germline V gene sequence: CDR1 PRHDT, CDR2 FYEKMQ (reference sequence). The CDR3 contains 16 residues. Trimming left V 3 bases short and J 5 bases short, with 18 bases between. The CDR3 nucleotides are TGTGCCAGCAGCTTCCCCTCTGGCGGTAGGGTAGATACGCAGTATTTT. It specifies CASSFPSGGRVDTQYF.

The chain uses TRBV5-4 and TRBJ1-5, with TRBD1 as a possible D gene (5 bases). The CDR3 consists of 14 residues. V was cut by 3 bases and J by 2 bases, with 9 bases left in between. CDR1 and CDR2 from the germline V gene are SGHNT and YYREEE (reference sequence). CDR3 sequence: CASSSGGGNQPQHF. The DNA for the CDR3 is TGTGCCAGCAGCTCCGGGGGGGGCAATCAGCCCCAGCATTTT.

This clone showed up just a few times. The CDR3 nucleotides read TGTGCCAGCAGCTTTAACGACAGGGAGGAAGCTTTCTTT. Its protein is CASSFNDREEAFF. The chain is built from TRBV5-6 and TRBJ1-1; 7 bases are a match to TRBD1. CDR1 and CDR2 (germline): SGHDT, YYEEEE. The CDR3 has 13 residues. The ends lost 2 bases at V and 8 bases at J; junction bases unmatched: 6. The full variable domain, in which reference TRBV5-6 and TRBJ1-1 provide the parts outside the CDR3, is DAGVTQSPTHLIKTRGQQVTLRCSPKSGHDTVSWYQQALGQGPQFIFQYYEEEERQRGNFPDRFSGHQFPNYSSELNVNALLLGDSALYLCASSFNDREEAFFGQGTRLTVV.

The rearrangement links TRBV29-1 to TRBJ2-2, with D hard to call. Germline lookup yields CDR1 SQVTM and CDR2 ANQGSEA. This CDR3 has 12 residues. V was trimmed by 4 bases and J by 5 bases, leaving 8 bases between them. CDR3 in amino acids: CSVGWGTGELFF. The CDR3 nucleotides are TGCAGCGTTGGGTGGGGAACCGGGGAGCTGTTTTTT.

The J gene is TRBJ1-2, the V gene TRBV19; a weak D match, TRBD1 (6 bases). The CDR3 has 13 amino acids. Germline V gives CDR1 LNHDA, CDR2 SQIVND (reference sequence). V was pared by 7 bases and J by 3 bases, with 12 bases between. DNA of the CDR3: TGTGCCAGTACAGGGGTCCCGGACTATGGCTACACCTTC. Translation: CASTGVPDYGYTF.

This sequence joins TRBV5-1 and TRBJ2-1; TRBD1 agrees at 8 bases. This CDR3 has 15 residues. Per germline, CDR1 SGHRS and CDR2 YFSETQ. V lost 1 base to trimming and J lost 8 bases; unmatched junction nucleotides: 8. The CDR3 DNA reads TGCGCCAGCAGCTTGTATCAGGGGGCTCGGTATGAGCAGTTCTTC. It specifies CASSLYQGARYEQFF.

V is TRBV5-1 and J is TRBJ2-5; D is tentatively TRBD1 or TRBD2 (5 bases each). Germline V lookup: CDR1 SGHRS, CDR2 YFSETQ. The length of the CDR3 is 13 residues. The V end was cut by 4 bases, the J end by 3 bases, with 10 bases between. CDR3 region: CASSRQGEETQYF. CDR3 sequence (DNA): TGCGCCAGCAGCCGGCAGGGAGAAGAGACCCAGTACTTC.

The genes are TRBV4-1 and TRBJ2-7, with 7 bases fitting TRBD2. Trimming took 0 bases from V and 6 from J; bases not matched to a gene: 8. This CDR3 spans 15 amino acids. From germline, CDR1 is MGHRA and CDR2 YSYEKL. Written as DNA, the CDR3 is TGCGCCAGCAGCCAAGAAGCGGGACGGGGCGCCGAGCAGTACTTC. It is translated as CASSQEAGRGAEQYF.

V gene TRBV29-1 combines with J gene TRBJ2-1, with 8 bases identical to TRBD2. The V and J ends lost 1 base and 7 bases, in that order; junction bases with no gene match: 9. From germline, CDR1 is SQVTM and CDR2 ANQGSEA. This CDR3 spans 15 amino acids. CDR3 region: CSVEVREGLYNEQFF. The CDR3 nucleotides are TGCAGCGTTGAAGTACGGGAGGGCCTGTATAATGAGCAGTTCTTC.

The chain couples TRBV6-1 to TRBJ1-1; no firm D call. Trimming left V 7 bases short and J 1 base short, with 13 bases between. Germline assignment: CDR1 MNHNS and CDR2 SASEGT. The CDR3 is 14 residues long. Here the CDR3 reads CASNDRPGNTEAFF. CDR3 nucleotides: TGTGCCAGCAATGACCGCCCGGGGAACACTGAAGCTTTCTTT.

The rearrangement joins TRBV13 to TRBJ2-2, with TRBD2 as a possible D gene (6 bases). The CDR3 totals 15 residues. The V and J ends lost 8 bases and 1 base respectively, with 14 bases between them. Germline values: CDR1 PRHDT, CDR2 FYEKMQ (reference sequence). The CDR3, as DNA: TGTGCCAGCGCCCAACGGGACTTGAACACCGGGGAGCTGTTTTTT. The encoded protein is CASAQRDLNTGELFF.

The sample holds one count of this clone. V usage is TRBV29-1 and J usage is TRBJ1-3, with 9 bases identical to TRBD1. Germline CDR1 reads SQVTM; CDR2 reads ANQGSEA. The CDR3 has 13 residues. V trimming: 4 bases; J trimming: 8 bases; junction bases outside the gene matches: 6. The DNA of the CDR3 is TGCAGCGTTGGAGGGACAGGGAGTCACACCATATATTTT. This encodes CSVGGTGSHTIYF.

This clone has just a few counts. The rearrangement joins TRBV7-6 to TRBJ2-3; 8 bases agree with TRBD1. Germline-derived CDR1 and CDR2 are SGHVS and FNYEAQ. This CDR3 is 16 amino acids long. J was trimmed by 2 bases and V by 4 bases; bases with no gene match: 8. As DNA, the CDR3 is TGTGCCAGCAGCTCCGGACGGACAGGGATCACAGATACGCAGTATTTT. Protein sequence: CASSSGRTGITDTQYF. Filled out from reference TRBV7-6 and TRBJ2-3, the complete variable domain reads GAGVSQSPRYKVTKRGQDVALRCDPISGHVSLYWYRQALGQGPEFLTYFNYEAQQDKSGLPNDRFSAERPEGSISTLTIQRTEQRDSAMYRCASSSGRTGITDTQYFGPGTRLTVL.

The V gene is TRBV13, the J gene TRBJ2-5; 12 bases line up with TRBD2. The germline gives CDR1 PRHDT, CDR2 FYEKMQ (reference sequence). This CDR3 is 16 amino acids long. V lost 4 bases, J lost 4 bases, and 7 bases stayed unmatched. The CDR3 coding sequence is TGTGCCAGCAGCTCCCGACTAGCGGGGGCCGGAGAGACCCAGTACTTC. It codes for CASSSRLAGAGETQYF.

The CDR3 is CASSLYGTDPYEQYF. In nucleotides, the CDR3 is TGTGCCAGCAGCTTATACGGGACGGATCCCTACGAGCAGTACTTC. This chain uses TRBV5-5 with TRBJ2-7; perhaps D is TRBD1 or TRBD2 (5 bases each). CDR3 length equals 15 residues. Trimming stripped 2 bases from V and 2 bases from J, with 14 bases between. The germline V gene has CDR1 SGHKS and CDR2 YYEKEE (reference sequence).